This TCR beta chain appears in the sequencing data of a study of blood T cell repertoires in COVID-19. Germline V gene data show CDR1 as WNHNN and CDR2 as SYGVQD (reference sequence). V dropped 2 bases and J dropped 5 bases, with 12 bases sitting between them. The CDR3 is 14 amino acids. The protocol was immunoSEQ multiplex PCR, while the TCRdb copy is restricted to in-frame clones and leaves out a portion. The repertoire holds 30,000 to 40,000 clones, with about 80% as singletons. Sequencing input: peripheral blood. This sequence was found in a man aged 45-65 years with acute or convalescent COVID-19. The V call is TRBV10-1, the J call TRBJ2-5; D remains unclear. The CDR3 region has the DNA TGCGCCAGCAGTGAGGACACCTTGGCGGAGACCCAGTACTTC. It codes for CASSEDTLAETQYF.